This T cell receptor (beta chain) was obtained from a study of T cell repertoires in cytomegalovirus infection. On the study more broadly: Peptides in the study included HLA-C-restricted and HLA-B-restricted CMV epitopes. A matching HLA type, together with CMV infection, was signaled by public TCR beta signatures.

MiXCR, applied by TCRdb to the reads, yields one record per CDR3 protein. The sample carries some 560,000 distinct CDR3 sequences, 40% recorded once. Points from the study as a whole: Frequencies of public TCR beta families were cumulated, and this identified carriers of CMV plus the relevant HLA. Dominating the ex vivo response were HLA-C-restricted CMV-specific TCR beta clonotypes.

J gave up 1 base and V 4 bases, and 16 bases lay outside the gene matches. The CDR3 runs to 19 residues. The germline V gene encodes CDR1 MNHGY and CDR2 SAAAGT. In its sample, this clonotype was seen once. Its antigen is not known. The sequence was obtained from a human donor in good health (CMV status not recorded). Some clones in this sample may be carry-over from other donors' samples. Sequencing was performed on cultured PBMCs, taken from culture after CMV antigen stimulation. The J gene is TRBJ2-1, the V gene TRBV6-8; 7 bases are a match to TRBD2. Written as DNA, the CDR3 is TGTGCCAGCAGTTCCCCGGGTTGGAGCGGGGCCTGGTCCTACAATGAGCAGTTCTTC. It yields the protein CASSSPGWSGAWSYNEQFF.